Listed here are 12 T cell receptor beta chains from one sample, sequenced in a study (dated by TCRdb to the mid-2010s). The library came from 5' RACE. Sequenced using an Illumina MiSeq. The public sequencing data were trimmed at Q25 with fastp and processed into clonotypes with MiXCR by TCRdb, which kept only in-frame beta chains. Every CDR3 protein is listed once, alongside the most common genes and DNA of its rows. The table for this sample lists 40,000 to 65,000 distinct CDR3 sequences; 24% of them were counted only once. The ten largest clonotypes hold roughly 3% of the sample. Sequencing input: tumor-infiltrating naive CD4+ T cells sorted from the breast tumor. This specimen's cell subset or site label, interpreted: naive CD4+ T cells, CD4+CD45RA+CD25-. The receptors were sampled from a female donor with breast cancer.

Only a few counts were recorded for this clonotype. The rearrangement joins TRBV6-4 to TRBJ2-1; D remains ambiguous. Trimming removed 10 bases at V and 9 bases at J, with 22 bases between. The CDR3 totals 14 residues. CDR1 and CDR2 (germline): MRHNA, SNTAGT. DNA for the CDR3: TGTGCCACCAGACTGGATGAGCTTAATGGTGAGCAGTTCTTC. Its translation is CATRLDELNGEQFF.

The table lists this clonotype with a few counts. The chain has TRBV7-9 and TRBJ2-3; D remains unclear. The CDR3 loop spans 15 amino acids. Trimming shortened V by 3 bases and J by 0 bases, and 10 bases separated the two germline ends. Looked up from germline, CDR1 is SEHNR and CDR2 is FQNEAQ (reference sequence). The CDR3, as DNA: TGTGCCAGCAGCTTCTCCCCCGGAAGCACAGATACGCAGTATTTT. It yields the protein CASSFSPGSTDTQYF.

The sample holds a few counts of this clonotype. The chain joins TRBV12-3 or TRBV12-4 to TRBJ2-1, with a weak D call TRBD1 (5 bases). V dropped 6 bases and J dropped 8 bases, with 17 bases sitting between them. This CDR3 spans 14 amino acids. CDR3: CASSFWSLGDEQFF. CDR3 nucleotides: TGTGCCAGCAGCTTCTGGTCTCTAGGGGATGAGCAGTTCTTC.

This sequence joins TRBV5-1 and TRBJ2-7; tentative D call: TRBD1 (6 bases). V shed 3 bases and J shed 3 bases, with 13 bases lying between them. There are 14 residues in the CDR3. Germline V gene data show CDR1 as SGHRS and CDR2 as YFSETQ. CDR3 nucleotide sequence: TGCGCCAGCAGCTCGGGACACAATCTCTACGAGCAGTACTTC. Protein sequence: CASSSGHNLYEQYF.

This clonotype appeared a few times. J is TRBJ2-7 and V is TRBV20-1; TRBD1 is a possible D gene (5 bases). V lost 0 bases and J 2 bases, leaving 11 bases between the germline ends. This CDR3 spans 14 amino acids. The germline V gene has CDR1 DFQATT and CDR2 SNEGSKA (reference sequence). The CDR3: CSARDPQAPYEQYF. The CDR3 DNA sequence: TGCAGTGCTAGAGATCCACAGGCCCCCTACGAGCAGTACTTC.

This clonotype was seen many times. Written as DNA, the CDR3 is TGCGCCAGCAGCCAGCTAGCGGGGGGCACAGATACGCAGTATTTT. Amino acids: CASSQLAGGTDTQYF. The chain uses TRBV5-1 and TRBJ2-3; 10 bases line up with TRBD2. Germline loops: CDR1 SGHRS, CDR2 YFSETQ. Trimming at V came to 4 bases and at J to 1 base, leaving 3 bases not matched to a gene. CDR3 size: 15 residues.

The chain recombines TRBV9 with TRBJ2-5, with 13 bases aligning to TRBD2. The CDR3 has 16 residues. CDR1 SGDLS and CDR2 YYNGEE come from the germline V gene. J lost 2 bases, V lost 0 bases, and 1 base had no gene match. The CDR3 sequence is CASSVATSGGQETQYF. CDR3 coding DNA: TGTGCCAGCAGCGTAGCGACTAGCGGGGGGCAAGAGACCCAGTACTTC.

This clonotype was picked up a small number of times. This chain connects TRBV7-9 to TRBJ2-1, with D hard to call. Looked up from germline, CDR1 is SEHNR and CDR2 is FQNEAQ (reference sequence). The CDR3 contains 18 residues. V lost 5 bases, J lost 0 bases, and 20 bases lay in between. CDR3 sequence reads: CASSPKRVEVSSYNEQFF. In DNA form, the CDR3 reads TGTGCCAGCAGCCCCAAACGAGTCGAGGTGAGCTCCTACAATGAGCAGTTCTTC.

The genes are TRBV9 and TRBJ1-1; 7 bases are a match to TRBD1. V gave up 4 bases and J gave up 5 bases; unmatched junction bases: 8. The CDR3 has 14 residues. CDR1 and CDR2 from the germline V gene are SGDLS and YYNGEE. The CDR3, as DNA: TGTGCCAGCAGCATGACAGGGTCTAGAACTGAAGCTTTCTTT. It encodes CASSMTGSRTEAFF.

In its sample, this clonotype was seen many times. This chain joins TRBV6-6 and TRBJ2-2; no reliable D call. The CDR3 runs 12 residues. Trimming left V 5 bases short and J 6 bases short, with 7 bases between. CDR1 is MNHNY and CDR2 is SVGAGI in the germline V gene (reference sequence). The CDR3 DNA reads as TGTGCCAGCAGTCCCGAGGCCGGGGAGCTGTTTTTT. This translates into CASSPEAGELFF.

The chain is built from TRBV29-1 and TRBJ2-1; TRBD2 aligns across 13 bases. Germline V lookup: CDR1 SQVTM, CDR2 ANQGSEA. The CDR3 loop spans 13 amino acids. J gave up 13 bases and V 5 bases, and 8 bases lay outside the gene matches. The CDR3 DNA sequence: TGCAGCGTTAACCGCGGGACTAGCGGGAAACAGTTCTTC. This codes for CSVNRGTSGKQFF.

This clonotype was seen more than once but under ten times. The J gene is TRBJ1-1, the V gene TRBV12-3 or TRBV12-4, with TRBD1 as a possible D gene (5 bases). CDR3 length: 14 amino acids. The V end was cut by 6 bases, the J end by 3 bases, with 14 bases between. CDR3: CASRVRELHTEAFF. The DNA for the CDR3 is TGTGCCAGCAGGGTCAGGGAACTCCACACTGAAGCTTTCTTT.